This T cell receptor (beta chain) was observed in a study of T cell responses to AZD1222 COVID-19 vaccine. Study-wide results and limits: The study sampled repertoires only after the peak T cell response. There were mostly white British donors and more females than males, and clonal diversity was possibly underestimated.

Here immunoSEQ multiplex PCR was the method, and the copy in TCRdb shows in-frame clones only, minus some. The sample carries 150,000 to 200,000 clones, approximately 90% recorded once. The germline gives CDR1 SGHVT, CDR2 SQSDAQ. This CDR3 is built from 14 residues. The V end was cut by 1 base, the J end by 3 bases, with 9 bases between. This clone was picked up one time. Its matching antigen is unknown. This receptor was identified in an adult who received the AZD1222 COVID-19 vaccine. Sequenced here: peripheral blood, sampled 28 days after the second AZD1222 dose. The genes are TRBV7-4 and TRBJ2-5; D unresolved. CDR3 sequence reads: CASSLGGNEETQYF. The CDR3 DNA follows: TGTGCCAGCAGCTTAGGGGGTAACGAAGAGACCCAGTACTTC.